A single sample gave rise to the 3 T cell receptor beta chains below, sequenced in a study of blood T cell repertoires in COVID-19. Libraries were prepared by immunoSEQ multiplex PCR; TCRdb keeps only in-frame clonotypes and omits some of them. The sample consists of over 120,000 clones, around 89% of them appearing once. Sequencing was done on a sample of peripheral blood. The receptors derive from a man between 60 and 75 years old with active or convalescent COVID-19.

The chain links TRBV2 to TRBJ2-1; 7 nucleotides agree with TRBD2. The CDR3 runs 15 residues. Unmatched junction bases numbered 8, after V lost 7 bases and J lost 2 bases. Germline lookup yields CDR1 SNHLY and CDR2 FYNNEI. CDR3 protein: CASTLASGTYNEQFF. The CDR3 DNA sequence: TGTGCCAGCACCCTAGCTAGCGGTACCTACAATGAGCAGTTCTTC. Combining the CDR3 with reference TRBV2 and TRBJ2-1 gives the whole variable domain EPEVTQTPSHQVTQMGQEVILRCVPISNHLYFYWYRQILGQKVEFLVSFYNNEISEKSEIFDDQFSVERPDGSNFTLKIRSTKLEDSAMYFCASTLASGTYNEQFFGPGTRLTVL.

The chain recombines TRBV7-8 with TRBJ2-5; 7 bases are shared with TRBD1. This CDR3 is built from 14 residues. After removal of 5 bases from V and 5 bases from J, the junction contained 8 bases not matched to a gene. From germline, CDR1 is SGHVS and CDR2 FQNEAQ. The CDR3 DNA reads TGTGCCAGCAGCCCAGACAGGGCACGGGAGACCCAGTACTTC. It yields the protein CASSPDRARETQYF.

The chain combines TRBV7-9 with TRBJ2-1; D is possibly TRBD1 (5 bases). Germline lookup yields CDR1 SEHNR and CDR2 FQNEAQ (reference sequence). CDR3 length: 13 residues. Trimming cost V 2 bases and J 7 bases, with 9 bases left between them. The CDR3 DNA is TGTGCCAGCAGCTTAATAGCAGGGAATGAGCAGTTCTTC. Its translation is CASSLIAGNEQFF.